The entry below describes one TCR beta chain. In germline, CDR1 is MNHEY, CDR2 SVGAGI. Trimming stripped 6 bases from V and 6 bases from J, with 14 bases between. The CDR3 is 13 amino acids. This sample is drawn from a study of CD8+ T cells in alopecia areata. cDNA reverse transcribed from extracted RNA served as the sequencing template. Sequencing used immunoSEQ multiplex PCR; TCRdb keeps in-frame clones, though not all of them. The sample includes under 300,000 clones, about two thirds of them seen just once. Alopecia areata patients provided lesional scalp punch biopsies and peripheral blood, both collected for the study. The authors sorted CD4+ and CD8+ T cells from PBMCs.

This chain connects TRBV6-5 to TRBJ1-1; D unresolved. This receptor was identified in a human donor with alopecia areata. Sequenced material: CD4+ T cells sorted from blood, taken at week 0. Here the CDR3 DNA reads TGTGCCAGCAGAAGGACTGTCGACCCTGAAGCTTTCTTT. It codes for CASRRTVDPEAFF.